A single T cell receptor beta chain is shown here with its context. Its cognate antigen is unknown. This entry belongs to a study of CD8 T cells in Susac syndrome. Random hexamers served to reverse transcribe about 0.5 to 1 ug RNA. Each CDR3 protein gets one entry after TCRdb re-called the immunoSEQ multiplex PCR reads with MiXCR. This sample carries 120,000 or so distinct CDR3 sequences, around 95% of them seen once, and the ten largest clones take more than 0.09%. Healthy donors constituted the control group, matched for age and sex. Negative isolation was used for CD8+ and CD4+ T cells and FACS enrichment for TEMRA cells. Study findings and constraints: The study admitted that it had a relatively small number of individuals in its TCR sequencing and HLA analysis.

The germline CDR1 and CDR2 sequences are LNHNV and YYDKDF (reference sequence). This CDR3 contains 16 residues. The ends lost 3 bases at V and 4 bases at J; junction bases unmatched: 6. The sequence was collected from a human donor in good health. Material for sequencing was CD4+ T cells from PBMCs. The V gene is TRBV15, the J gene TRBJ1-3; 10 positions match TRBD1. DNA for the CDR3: TGTGCCACCAGCAGCAGGGACAGGGGTCTCGGAAACACCATATATTTT. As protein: CATSSRDRGLGNTIYF.